This T cell receptor (beta chain) is from a study of T-cell memory formation after mild COVID-19. Study background: Clusters of TCRs were largely donor specific. Regarding the study as a whole: Pre-infection memory showed some responding clones, and this suggested that cross-reactive memory joined.

After 5'RACE with constant-segment primers, TCR alpha and TCR beta cDNA libraries carrying sample barcodes and UMIs were obtained. TCRdb reanalysed the 5' RACE reads using MiXCR and keeps one entry per CDR3 protein. The sample records 200,000 to 250,000 distinct CDR3 sequences, around 25% being singletons. Trimming removed 1 base at V and 5 bases at J, with 8 bases between. This CDR3 region has 13 residues. CDR1 and CDR2 from the germline V gene are MGHRA and YSYEKL. On this clonotype: Its antigen remains unknown.

The source material was PBMCs or a T cell subset sorted from them (not recorded which). This clonotype originated in an adult woman who had mild COVID-19 (a few samples of this study predate the infection). Cell type and time point are not known. The rearrangement links TRBV4-1 to TRBJ2-5; D not resolved. This chain's CDR3 is CASSQVRLETQYF. The DNA of the CDR3 is TGCGCCAGCAGCCAAGTACGGCTGGAGACCCAGTACTTC.